This T cell receptor beta chain derives from a study of cytomegalovirus exposure and HLA in healthy donors. The PCR ran on 60 Vbeta and 13 Jbeta primers. Profiled with immunoSEQ multiplex PCR; TCRdb holds only in-frame clones, not every one. Here the sample spans under 300,000 clones, approximately 80% being singletons. V gave up 5 bases and J gave up 5 bases; unmatched junction bases: 7. CDR3 size: 15 residues. Germline V gene lookup returns CDR1 SGHTA and CDR2 FQGTGA. The sample was PBMCs. V gene TRBV7-3 combines with J gene TRBJ2-5; 11 nucleotides agree with TRBD1. The receptor comes from a woman aged 55-69 years in good health and CMV-seropositive. The CDR3 DNA is TGTGCCAGCAGCCCCCGGACAGGGGGCCGGGAGACCCAGTACTTC. Residues: CASSPRTGGRETQYF.